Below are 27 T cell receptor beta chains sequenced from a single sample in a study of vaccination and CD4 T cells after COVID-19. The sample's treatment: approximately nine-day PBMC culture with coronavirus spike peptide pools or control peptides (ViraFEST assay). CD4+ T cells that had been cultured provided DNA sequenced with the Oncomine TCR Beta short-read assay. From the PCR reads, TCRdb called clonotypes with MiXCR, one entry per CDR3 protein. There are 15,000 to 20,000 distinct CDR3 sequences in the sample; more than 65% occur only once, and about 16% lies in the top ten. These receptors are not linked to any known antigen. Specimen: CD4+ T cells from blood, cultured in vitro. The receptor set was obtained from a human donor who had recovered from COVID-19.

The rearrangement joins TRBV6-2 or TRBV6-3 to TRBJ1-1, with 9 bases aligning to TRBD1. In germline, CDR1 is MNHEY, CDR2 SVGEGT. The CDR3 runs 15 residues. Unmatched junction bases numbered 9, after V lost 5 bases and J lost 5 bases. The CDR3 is CASSKTGQGLTEAFF. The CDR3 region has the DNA TGTGCCAGCAGTAAAACCGGACAGGGGTTGACTGAAGCTTTCTTT.

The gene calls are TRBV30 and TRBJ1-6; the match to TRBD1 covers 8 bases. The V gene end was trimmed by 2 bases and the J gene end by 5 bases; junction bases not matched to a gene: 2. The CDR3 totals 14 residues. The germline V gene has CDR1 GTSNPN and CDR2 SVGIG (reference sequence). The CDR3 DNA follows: TGTGCCTGGAGTAAGGGACAGGATAATTCACCCCTCCACTTT. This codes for CAWSKGQDNSPLHF.

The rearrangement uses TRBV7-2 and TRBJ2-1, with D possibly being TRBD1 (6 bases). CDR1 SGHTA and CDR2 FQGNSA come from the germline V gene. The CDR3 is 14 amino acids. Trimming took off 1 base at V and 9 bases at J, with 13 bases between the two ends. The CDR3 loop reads CASSLGVQGGEQFF. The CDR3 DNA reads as TGTGCCAGCAGCTTAGGAGTACAGGGCGGTGAGCAGTTCTTC. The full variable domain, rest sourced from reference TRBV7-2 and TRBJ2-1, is GAGVSQSPSNKVTEKGKDVELRCDPISGHTALYWYRQSLGQGLEFLIYFQGNSAPDKSGLPSDRFSAERTGGSVSTLTIQRTQQEDSAVYLCASSLGVQGGEQFFGPGTRLTVL.

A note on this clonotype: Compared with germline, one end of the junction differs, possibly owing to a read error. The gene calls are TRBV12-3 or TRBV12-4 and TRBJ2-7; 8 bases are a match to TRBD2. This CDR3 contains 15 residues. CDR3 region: CASSLGGLGTYEQYF. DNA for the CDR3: TGTGCCAGCAGCTTAGGGGGACTAGGTACCTACGAGCAGTACTTC.

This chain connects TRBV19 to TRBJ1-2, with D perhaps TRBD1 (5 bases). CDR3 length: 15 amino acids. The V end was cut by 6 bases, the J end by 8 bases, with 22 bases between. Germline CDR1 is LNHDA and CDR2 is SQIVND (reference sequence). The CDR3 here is CASSNRVTGPGGYTF. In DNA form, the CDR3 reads TGTGCCAGTAGCAATCGTGTTACGGGACCGGGCGGCTACACCTTC.

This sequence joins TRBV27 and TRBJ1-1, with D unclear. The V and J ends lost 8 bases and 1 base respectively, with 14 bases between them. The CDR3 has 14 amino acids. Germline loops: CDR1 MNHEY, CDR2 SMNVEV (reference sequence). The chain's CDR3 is CASRQLGRNTEAFF. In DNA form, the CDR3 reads TGTGCCAGCCGCCAGCTGGGAAGGAACACTGAAGCTTTCTTT.

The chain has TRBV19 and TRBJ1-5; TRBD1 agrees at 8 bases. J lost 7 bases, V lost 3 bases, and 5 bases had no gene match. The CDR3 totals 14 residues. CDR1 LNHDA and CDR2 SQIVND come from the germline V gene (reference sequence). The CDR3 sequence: CASSIRGPRQPQHF. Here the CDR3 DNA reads TGTGCCAGTAGTATCAGGGGGCCGCGGCAGCCCCAGCATTTT.

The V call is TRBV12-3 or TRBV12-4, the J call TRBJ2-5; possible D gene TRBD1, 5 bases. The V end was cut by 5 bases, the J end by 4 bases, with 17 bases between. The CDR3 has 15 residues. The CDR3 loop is CASSKSGREGETQYF. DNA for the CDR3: TGTGCCAGCAGTAAATCAGGCAGGGAAGGAGAGACCCAGTACTTC.

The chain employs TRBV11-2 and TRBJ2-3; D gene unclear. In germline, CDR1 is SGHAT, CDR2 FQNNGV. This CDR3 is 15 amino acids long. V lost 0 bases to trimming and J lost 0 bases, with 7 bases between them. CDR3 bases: TGTGCCAGCAGCTTAGAAAATCCTAGCACAGATACGCAGTATTTT. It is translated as CASSLENPSTDTQYF.

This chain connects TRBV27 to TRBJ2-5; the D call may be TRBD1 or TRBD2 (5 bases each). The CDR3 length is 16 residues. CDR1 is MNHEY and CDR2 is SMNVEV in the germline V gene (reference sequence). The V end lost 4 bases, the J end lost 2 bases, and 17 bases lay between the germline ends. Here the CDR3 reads CASSWGVPRGQETQYF. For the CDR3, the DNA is TGTGCCAGCAGTTGGGGCGTCCCGAGAGGGCAAGAGACCCAGTACTTC.

The CDR3 DNA reads as TGTGCCAGCAGTTCAACTGACAGGCTGCCAGCTTTCTTT. It translates to CASSSTDRLPAFF. This chain connects TRBV28 to TRBJ1-1; D may be TRBD1 (6 bases). This CDR3 contains 13 residues. CDR1 is MDHEN and CDR2 is SYDVKM in the germline V gene. With 4 bases removed from V and 10 bases from J, the gap between germline ends came to 16 bases.

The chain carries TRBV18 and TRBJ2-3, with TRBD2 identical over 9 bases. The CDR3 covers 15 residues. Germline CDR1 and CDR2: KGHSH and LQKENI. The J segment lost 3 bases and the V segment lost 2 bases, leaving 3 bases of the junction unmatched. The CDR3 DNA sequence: TGTGCCAGCTCACCAGGCGGGGGGGAAACAGATACGCAGTATTTT. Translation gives CASSPGGGETDTQYF. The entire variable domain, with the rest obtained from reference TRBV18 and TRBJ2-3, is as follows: NAGVMQNPRHLVRRRGQEARLRCSPMKGHSHVYWYRQLPEEGLKFMVYLQKENIIDESGMPKERFSAEFPKEGPSILRIQQVVRGDSAAYFCASSPGGGETDTQYFGPGTRLTVL.

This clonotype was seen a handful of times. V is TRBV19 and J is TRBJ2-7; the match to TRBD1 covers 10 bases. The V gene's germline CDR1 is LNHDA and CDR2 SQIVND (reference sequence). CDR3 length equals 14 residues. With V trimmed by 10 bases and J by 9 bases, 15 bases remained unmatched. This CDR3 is CATNPGQGPQGQYF. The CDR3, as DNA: TGTGCCACCAACCCGGGACAGGGGCCACAGGGGCAGTACTTC.

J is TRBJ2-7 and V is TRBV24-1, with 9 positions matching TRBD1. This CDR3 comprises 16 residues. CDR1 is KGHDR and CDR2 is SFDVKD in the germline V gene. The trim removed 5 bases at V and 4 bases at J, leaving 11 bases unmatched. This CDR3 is CATSAYRDRASYEQYF. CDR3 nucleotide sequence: TGTGCCACCAGTGCCTACCGGGACAGGGCCTCTTACGAGCAGTACTTC.

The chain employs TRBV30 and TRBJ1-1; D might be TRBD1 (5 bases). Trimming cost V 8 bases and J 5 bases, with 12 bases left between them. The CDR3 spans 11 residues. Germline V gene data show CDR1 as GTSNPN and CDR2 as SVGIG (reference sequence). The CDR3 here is CATSRGTEAFF. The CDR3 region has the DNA TGTGCCACTTCGAGGGGAACTGAAGCTTTCTTT. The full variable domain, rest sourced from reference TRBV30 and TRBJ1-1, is SQTIHQWPATLVQPVGSPLSLECTVEGTSNPNLYWYRQAAGRGLQLLFYSVGIGQISSEVPQNLSASRPQDRQFILSSKKLLLSDSGFYLCATSRGTEAFFGQGTRLTVV.

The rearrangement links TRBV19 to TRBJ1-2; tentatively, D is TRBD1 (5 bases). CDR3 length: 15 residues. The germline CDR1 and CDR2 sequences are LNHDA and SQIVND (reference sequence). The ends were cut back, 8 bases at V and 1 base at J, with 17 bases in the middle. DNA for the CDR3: TGTGCCAGTTTCATTGGAGGGACCAATAACTATGGCTACACCTTC. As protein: CASFIGGTNNYGYTF.

CDR3 in DNA: TGCAGTGCTAGACCGGGACTAGCGGGTCGGGATGAGCAGTTCTTC. It codes for CSARPGLAGRDEQFF. V and J are TRBV20-1 and TRBJ2-1, with 12 bases lining up with TRBD2. The junction had 7 bases not matched to a gene; V was cut back by 2 bases and J by 8 bases. Per the germline V gene, CDR1 is DFQATT and CDR2 is SNEGSKA (reference sequence). CDR3 length equals 15 residues.

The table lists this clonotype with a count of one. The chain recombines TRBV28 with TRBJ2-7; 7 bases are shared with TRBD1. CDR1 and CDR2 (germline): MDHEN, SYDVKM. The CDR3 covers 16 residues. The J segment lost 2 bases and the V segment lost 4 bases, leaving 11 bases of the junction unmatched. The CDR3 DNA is TGTGCCAGCAGTTCAGCGAGCGGCAGGGGGACCTACGAGCAGTACTTC. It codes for CASSSASGRGTYEQYF.

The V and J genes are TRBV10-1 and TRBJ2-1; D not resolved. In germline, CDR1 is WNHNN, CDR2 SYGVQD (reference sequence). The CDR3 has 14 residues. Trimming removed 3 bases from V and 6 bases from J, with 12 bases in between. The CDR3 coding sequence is TGCGCCAGCAGTGAATTTAGGACGGTCAATGAGCAGTTCTTC. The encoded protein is CASSEFRTVNEQFF.

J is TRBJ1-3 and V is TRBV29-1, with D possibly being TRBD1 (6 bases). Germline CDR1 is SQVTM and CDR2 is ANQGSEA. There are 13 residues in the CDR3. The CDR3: CGQRGEGVNTIYF. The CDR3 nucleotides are TGCGGTCAAAGGGGGGAAGGAGTAAACACCATATATTTT.

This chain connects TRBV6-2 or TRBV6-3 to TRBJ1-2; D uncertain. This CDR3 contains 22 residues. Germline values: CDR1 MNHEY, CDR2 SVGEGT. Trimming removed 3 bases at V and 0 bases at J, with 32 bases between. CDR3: CASSYGFRQKQQEVLTNYGYTF. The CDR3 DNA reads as TGTGCCAGCAGTTATGGGTTTCGTCAGAAACAGCAAGAAGTCCTAACTAACTATGGCTACACCTTC.

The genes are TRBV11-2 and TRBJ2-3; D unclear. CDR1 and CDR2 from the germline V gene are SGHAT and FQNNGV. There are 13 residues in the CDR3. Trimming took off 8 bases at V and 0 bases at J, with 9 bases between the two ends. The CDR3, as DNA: TGTGCCAGCTCCCAGCCTAGCACAGATACGCAGTATTTT. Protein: CASSQPSTDTQYF.

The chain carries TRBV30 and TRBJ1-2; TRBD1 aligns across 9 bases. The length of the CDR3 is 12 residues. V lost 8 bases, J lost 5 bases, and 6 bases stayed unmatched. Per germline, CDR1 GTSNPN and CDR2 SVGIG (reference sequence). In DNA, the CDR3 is TGTGCCGTCGGGACAGGGATTTATGGCTACACCTTC. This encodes CAVGTGIYGYTF. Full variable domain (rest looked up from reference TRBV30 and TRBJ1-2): SQTIHQWPATLVQPVGSPLSLECTVEGTSNPNLYWYRQAAGRGLQLLFYSVGIGQISSEVPQNLSASRPQDRQFILSSKKLLLSDSGFYLCAVGTGIYGYTFGSGTRLTVV.

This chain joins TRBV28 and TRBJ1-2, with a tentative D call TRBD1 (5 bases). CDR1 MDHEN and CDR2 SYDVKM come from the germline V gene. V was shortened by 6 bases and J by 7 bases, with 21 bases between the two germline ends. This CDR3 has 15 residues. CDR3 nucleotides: TGTGCCAGCAGAAGGGGTGGTGCACAAACCCTTGGCTACACCTTC. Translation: CASRRGGAQTLGYTF.

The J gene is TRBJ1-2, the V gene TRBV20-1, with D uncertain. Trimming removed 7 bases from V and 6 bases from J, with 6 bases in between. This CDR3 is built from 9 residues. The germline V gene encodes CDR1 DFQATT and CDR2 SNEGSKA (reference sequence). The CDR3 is CSDADGYTF. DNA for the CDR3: TGCAGTGACGCGGATGGCTACACCTTC.

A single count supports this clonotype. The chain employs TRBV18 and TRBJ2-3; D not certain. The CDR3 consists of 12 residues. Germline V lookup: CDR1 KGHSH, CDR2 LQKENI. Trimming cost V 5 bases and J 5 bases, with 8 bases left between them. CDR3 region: CASSKDKDTQYF. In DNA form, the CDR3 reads TGTGCCAGCTCAAAGGATAAAGATACGCAGTATTTT.

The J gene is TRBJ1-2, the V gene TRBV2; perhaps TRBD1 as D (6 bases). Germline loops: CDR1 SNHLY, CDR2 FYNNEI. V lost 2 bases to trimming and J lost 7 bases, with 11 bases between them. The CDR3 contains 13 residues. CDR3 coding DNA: TGTGCCAGCAGTGAACAGGGGCTAGCTGGCTACACCTTC. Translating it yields CASSEQGLAGYTF. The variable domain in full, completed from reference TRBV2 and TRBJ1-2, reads EPEVTQTPSHQVTQMGQEVILRCVPISNHLYFYWYRQILGQKVEFLVSFYNNEISEKSEIFDDQFSVERPDGSNFTLKIRSTKLEDSAMYFCASSEQGLAGYTFGSGTRLTVV.